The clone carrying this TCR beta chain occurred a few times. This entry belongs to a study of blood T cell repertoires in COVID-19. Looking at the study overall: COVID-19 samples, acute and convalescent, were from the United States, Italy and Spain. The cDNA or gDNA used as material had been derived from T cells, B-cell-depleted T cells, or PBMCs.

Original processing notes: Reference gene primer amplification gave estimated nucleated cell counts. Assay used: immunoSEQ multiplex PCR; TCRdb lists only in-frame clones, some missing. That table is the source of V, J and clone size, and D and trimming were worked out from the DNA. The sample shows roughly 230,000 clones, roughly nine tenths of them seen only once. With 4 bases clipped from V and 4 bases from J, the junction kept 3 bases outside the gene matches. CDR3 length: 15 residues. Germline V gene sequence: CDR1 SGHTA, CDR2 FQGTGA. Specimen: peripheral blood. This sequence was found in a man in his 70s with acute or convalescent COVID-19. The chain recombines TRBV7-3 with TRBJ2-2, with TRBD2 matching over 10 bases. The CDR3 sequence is CASSSRTSGTGELFF. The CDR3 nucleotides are TGTGCCAGCAGCTCCCGGACTAGCGGCACCGGGGAGCTGTTTTTT. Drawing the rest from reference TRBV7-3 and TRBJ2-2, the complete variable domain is GAGVSQTPSNKVTEKGKYVELRCDPISGHTALYWYRQSLGQGPEFLIYFQGTGAADDSGLPNDRFFAVRPEGSVSTLKIQRTERGDSAVYLCASSSRTSGTGELFFGEGSRLTVL.